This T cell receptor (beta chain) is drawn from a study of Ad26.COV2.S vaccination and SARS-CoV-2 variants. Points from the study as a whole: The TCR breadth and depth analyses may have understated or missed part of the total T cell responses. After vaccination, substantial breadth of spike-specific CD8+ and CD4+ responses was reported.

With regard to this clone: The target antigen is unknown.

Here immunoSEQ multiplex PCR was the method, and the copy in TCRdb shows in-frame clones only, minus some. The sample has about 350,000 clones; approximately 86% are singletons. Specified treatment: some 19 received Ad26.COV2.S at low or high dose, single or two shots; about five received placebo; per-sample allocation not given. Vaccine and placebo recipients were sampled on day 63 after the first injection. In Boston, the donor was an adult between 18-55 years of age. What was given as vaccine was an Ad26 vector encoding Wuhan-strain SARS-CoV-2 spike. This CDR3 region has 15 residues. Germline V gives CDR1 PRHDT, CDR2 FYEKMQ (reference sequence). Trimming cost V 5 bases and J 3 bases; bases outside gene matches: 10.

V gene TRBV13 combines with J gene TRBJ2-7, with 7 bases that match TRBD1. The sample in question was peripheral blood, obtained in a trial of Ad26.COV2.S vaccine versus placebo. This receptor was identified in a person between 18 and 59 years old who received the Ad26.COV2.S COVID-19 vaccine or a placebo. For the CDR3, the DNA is TGTGCCAGCAGCCAACGACAGGGAACAAGCTACGAGCAGTACTTC. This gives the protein CASSQRQGTSYEQYF.